These 18 T cell receptor beta chains were sequenced from one sample in a study of identical twins. TCRdb passed the 5' RACE reads through MiXCR, listing each CDR3 protein once. The table has 250,000 to 300,000 distinct CDR3 sequences, roughly 9.7% seen once. The data were also submitted as part of a second study, on yellow fever vaccine responses in identical twins.

Source material: CD8+ T cells sorted from blood. These receptors came from a woman younger than 30 in good health.

This clonotype has a count of ten or more. The rearrangement uses TRBV29-1 and TRBJ2-5; 11 bases agree with TRBD2. Germline-derived CDR1 and CDR2 are SQVTM and ANQGSEA. The CDR3 is 14 amino acids. V shed 6 bases, J shed 5 bases, and the junction held 8 bases outside the gene matches. The CDR3 sequence: CSVELAGELETQYF. CDR3 nucleotide sequence: TGCAGCGTCGAACTAGCGGGAGAACTCGAGACCCAGTACTTC.

The chain joins TRBV27 to TRBJ2-4; D is unresolved. From germline, CDR1 is MNHEY and CDR2 SMNVEV (reference sequence). The CDR3 contains 14 residues. V lost 5 bases and J 1 base, leaving 9 bases between the germline ends. The DNA for the CDR3 is TGTGCCAGCAGTGGGCGGATGGCCAAAAACATTCAGTACTTC. Translation gives CASSGRMAKNIQYF.

The chain carries TRBV20-1 and TRBJ2-1, with D perhaps TRBD1 or TRBD2 (5 bases each). CDR1 DFQATT and CDR2 SNEGSKA come from the germline V gene (reference sequence). The CDR3 length is 16 residues. Between the trimmed V and J ends, which lost 6 bases and 3 bases, there was a span of 21 bases. CDR3 region: CSAKLGDAEYYNEQFF. CDR3 coding DNA: TGCAGTGCCAAATTGGGGGACGCTGAATACTACAATGAGCAGTTCTTC.

Many counts were recorded for this clonotype. The chain couples TRBV29-1 to TRBJ2-1; TRBD2 aligns across 8 bases. The J segment lost 7 bases and the V segment lost 0 bases, leaving 8 bases of the junction unmatched. Germline CDR1 reads SQVTM; CDR2 reads ANQGSEA. The CDR3 spans 15 residues. The CDR3 loop reads CSVEDKERETNEQFF. As DNA, the CDR3 is TGCAGCGTTGAAGATAAGGAGCGGGAGACGAATGAGCAGTTCTTC.

This chain links TRBV10-3 with TRBJ2-1; D is undetermined. CDR1 is ENHRY and CDR2 is SYGVKD in the germline V gene. V was trimmed by 0 bases and J by 1 base, leaving 13 bases between them. The CDR3 runs 17 residues. This chain's CDR3 is CAISESGPRQSYNEQFF. For the CDR3, the DNA is TGTGCCATCAGTGAGTCTGGGCCCCGCCAGTCCTACAATGAGCAGTTCTTC.

The table lists this clonotype with a few counts. This chain connects TRBV7-9 to TRBJ2-1; TRBD2 matches at 9 bases. V dropped 4 bases and J dropped 6; count of bases not matched to a gene: 7. The CDR3 extends over 15 amino acids. CDR1 is SEHNR and CDR2 is FQNEAQ in the germline V gene (reference sequence). As DNA, the CDR3 is TGTGCCAGCAGCTCCGGGGCTAGCGGGGCCAATGAGCAGTTCTTC. It is translated as CASSSGASGANEQFF.

The J gene is TRBJ1-1, the V gene TRBV4-1; no clear D gene. V was clipped by 0 bases and J by 8 bases, with 7 bases between them. Per germline, CDR1 MGHRA and CDR2 YSYEKL. CDR3 size: 12 residues. CDR3 residues: CASSQDSEEAFF. DNA of the CDR3: TGCGCCAGCAGCCAAGATTCTGAGGAAGCTTTCTTT.

The chain has TRBV4-1 and TRBJ2-5, with D perhaps TRBD1 (5 bases). Between the trimmed V and J ends, which lost 1 base and 1 base, there was a span of 16 bases. The CDR3 contains 17 residues. CDR1 and CDR2 (germline): MGHRA, YSYEKL. The CDR3 here is CASSQVGQGIFQETQYF. The CDR3 DNA reads TGCGCCAGCAGCCAAGTAGGGCAGGGCATATTCCAAGAGACCCAGTACTTC.

V is TRBV29-1 and J is TRBJ1-2, with TRBD1 identical over 8 bases. V lost 3 bases and J lost 7; bases outside the gene matches: 1. This CDR3 has 11 residues. Looked up from germline, CDR1 is SQVTM and CDR2 is ANQGSEA. The CDR3 DNA follows: TGCAGCGTTGAGGACAGGGTTGGCTACACCTTC. Encoded protein: CSVEDRVGYTF.

This clonotype was seen ten or more times. The chain has TRBV4-2 and TRBJ2-7, with D perhaps assigned TRBD1 or TRBD2 (5 bases each). The CDR3 length is 15 residues. V lost 0 bases and J 2 bases, leaving 11 bases between the germline ends. Per germline, CDR1 LGHNA and CDR2 YNFKEQ. The CDR3: CASSQELGVPYEQYF. Written as DNA, the CDR3 is TGTGCCAGCAGCCAAGAGTTGGGGGTTCCCTACGAGCAGTACTTC.

The chain is built from TRBV6-1 and TRBJ2-3; 8 bases are shared with TRBD1. Germline values: CDR1 MNHNS, CDR2 SASEGT. V lost 6 bases to trimming and J lost 3 bases; unmatched junction nucleotides: 5. This CDR3 contains 14 residues. The CDR3 loop is CASSPGGWTDTQYF. CDR3 coding DNA: TGTGCCAGCAGCCCAGGGGGCTGGACAGATACGCAGTATTTT.

This CDR3 reads CASSIQGPGGIIYF. CDR3 DNA sequence: TGTGCCAGCAGCATACAGGGGCCCGGTGGGATTATATACTTC. The rearrangement uses TRBV6-2 or TRBV6-3 and TRBJ2-7, with 7 bases identical to TRBD1. The length of the CDR3 is 14 residues. Germline-derived CDR1 and CDR2 are MNHEY and SVGEGT. Losses at the gene ends were 6 bases for V and 13 bases for J; bases not matched to a gene: 18.

This clonotype was counted a few times. The chain uses TRBV6-4 and TRBJ2-1, with TRBD2 matching over 8 bases. CDR1 and CDR2 from the germline V gene are MRHNA and SNTAGT. The V segment lost 4 bases and the J segment 4 bases; nucleotides outside the gene matches: 9. CDR3 size: 16 residues. This chain's CDR3 is CASSASGGTPYNEQFF. The CDR3 DNA is TGTGCCAGCAGTGCCTCGGGGGGGACGCCTTACAATGAGCAGTTCTTC.

This chain connects TRBV11-2 to TRBJ2-1; TRBD2 matches 15 bases. V shed 5 bases and J 2 bases; nucleotides not matched to a gene: 7. CDR1 and CDR2 from the germline V gene are SGHAT and FQNNGV. The CDR3 runs 18 residues. The CDR3 nucleotides read TGTGCCAGCAGCCCTAGTTGGACTAGCGGGGGGGCCTACAATGAGCAGTTCTTC. It translates to CASSPSWTSGGAYNEQFF. Using reference TRBV11-2 and TRBJ2-1 for the parts outside the CDR3, the full variable domain is EAGVAQSPRYKIIEKRQSVAFWCNPISGHATLYWYQQILGQGPKLLIQFQNNGVVDDSQLPKDRFSAERLKGVDSTLKIQPAKLEDSAVYLCASSPSWTSGGAYNEQFFGPGTRLTVL.

Many counts were recorded for this clonotype. The chain has TRBV12-3 or TRBV12-4 and TRBJ2-7; D not resolved. V lost 2 bases to trimming and J lost 6 bases, with 5 bases between them. This CDR3 has 11 amino acids. CDR3 protein: CASSLPGEQYF. DNA of the CDR3: TGTGCCAGCAGTTTACCTGGCGAGCAGTACTTC.

Many counts were recorded for this clonotype. The V gene is TRBV4-3, the J gene TRBJ1-1; no definite D call. Germline V CDR1 and CDR2: LGHNA, YSLEER. Trimming took 1 base from V and 10 from J, leaving 13 bases between them. CDR3 length: 13 amino acids. The CDR3 loop is CASSQGGNLRAFF. DNA of the CDR3: TGCGCCAGCAGCCAAGGGGGAAACCTCCGAGCTTTCTTT.

In its sample, this clonotype was seen a few times. The J gene is TRBJ2-1, the V gene TRBV6-1, with 10 bases matching TRBD2. CDR1 MNHNS and CDR2 SASEGT come from the germline V gene. CDR3 length equals 17 residues. V lost 6 bases and J lost 5; bases outside the gene matches: 13. The CDR3 DNA follows: TGTGCCAGCAGCCGACCTGCAGGACTAGCGGATAACAATGAGCAGTTCTTC. Amino acids: CASSRPAGLADNNEQFF.

This clonotype was counted at least ten times. This rearrangement joins TRBV7-6 to TRBJ2-7; TRBD1 agrees at 7 bases. V dropped 5 bases and J dropped 2; count of bases not matched to a gene: 6. The V gene's germline CDR1 is SGHVS and CDR2 FNYEAQ. This CDR3 comprises 14 residues. CDR3 in DNA: TGTGCCAGCAGCCAGGGGGACAGCACCTACGAGCAGTACTTC. This encodes CASSQGDSTYEQYF.